The clone carrying this T cell receptor beta chain has only a few counts. Its antigen is undetermined. TCRdb used MiXCR to reprocess the 5' RACE reads, holding one entry per CDR3 protein. This table holds 100,000 to 150,000 distinct CDR3 sequences, under 9% found once. This entry belongs to a study of T cells after yellow fever vaccination. Points from the study as a whole: Once the booster was given, most primary-vaccination clones reappeared, at about 97% for CD4 and over 70% for CD8.

The CDR3 runs 13 residues. Germline V gene data show CDR1 as SGHRS and CDR2 as YFSETQ. J gave up 6 bases and V 1 base, and 3 bases lay outside the gene matches. Here the sequenced sample was CD8+ T cells sorted from PBMCs, taken on the day of the yellow fever booster vaccination. The chain has TRBV5-1 and TRBJ2-7, with TRBD1 matching 8 bases. This sequence originates from a man aged 18 to 29 who received the YFV17D yellow fever vaccine. The CDR3 coding sequence is TGCGCCAGCAGCTTGCCAGGGGGCTTCGAGCAGTACTTC. Translated, it gives CASSLPGGFEQYF.